Here is one T cell receptor (beta chain) with its context. Its target is not known. Next came a second PCR, run for about 7 to 12 cycles, which used a sample-barcoded 5' primer along with a J-beta primer mix. TCRdb reprocessed the 5' RACE reads with MiXCR, giving one entry per CDR3 protein. The data hold roughly 1.5 million distinct CDR3 sequences, with under 55% observed a single time. The data derive from a study of blood T cells in healthy people across ages. Background on the study: Capture via template switching afforded approximately one barcoded beta molecule per two T cells.

Study-level points and caveats: Since the PBMCs were unsorted, naive and antigen-experienced cells could not be conclusively compared. Age showed a roughly linear inverse relationship with TCR beta diversity per million T cells.

The specimen sequenced was blood. This sequence originates from a woman aged 18-29 years in good health.

This CDR3 reads CASSRTDAGGTYNEQFF. In DNA form, the CDR3 reads TGCGCCAGCAGCCGGACCGATGCGGGAGGGACCTACAATGAGCAGTTCTTC. J is TRBJ2-1 and V is TRBV4-3; 9 positions match TRBD2. Germline CDR1 and CDR2: LGHNA and YSLEER. Trimming cost V 4 bases and J 2 bases; bases outside gene matches: 9. This CDR3 region has 17 residues.